This T cell receptor beta chain was documented in a study of graft-versus-host responses after intestinal transplantation. Overall study: All recipients were given anti-thymocyte globulin induction, and tacrolimus and steroids were then administered for 2 to 3 years.

Study-level results: There were GvH clones found in recipient marrow, and some of them appeared first in ileum or blood.

CDR3 length: 14 amino acids. Germline-derived CDR1 and CDR2 are MNHEY and SMNVEV (reference sequence). Germline trimming cut 8 bases from V and 1 base from J; bases unmatched to any gene: 8. A note on this clone: As yet, its antigen is unknown.

Assay used: immunoSEQ multiplex PCR; TCRdb lists only in-frame clones, some missing. The table lists approximately 75,000 clones, just under 95% of them singletons. The chain recombines TRBV27 with TRBJ2-7; 7 bases align to TRBD1. The origin of this receptor is a human donor who received an intestinal transplant. Material: unstimulated CD8+ T cells sorted from spleen or lymph node cells, obtained before intestinal transplant. Here the CDR3 DNA reads TGTGCCAGCGCAGGACAGGAAAAGTCCTACGAGCAGTACTTC. Translated, it gives CASAGQEKSYEQYF.